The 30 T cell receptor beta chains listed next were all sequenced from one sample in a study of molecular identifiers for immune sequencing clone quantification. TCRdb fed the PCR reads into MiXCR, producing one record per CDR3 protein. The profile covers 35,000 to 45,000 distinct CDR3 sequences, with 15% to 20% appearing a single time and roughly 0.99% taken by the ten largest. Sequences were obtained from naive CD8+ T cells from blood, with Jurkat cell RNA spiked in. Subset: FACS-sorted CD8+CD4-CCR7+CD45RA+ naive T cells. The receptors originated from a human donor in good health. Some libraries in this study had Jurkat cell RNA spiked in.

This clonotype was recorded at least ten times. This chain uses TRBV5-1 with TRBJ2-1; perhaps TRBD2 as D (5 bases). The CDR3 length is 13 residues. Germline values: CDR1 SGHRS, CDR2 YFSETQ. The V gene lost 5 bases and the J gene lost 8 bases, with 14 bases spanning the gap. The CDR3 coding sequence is TGCGCCAGCAGGTCCGAAGCGGTCGATGAGCAGTTCTTC. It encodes CASRSEAVDEQFF.

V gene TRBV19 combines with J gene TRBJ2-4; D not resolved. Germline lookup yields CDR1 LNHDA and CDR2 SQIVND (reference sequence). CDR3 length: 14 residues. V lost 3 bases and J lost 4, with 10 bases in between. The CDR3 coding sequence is TGTGCCAGTAGTATTGTGGCAGCGAAAAACATTCAGTACTTC. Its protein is CASSIVAAKNIQYF.

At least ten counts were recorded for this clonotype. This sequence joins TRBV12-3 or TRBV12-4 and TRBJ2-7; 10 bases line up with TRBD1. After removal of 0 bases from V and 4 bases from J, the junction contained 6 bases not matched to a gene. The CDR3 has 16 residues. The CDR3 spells CASSLASDRGRYEQYF. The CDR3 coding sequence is TGTGCCAGCAGTTTAGCGTCGGACAGGGGGAGGTACGAGCAGTACTTC.

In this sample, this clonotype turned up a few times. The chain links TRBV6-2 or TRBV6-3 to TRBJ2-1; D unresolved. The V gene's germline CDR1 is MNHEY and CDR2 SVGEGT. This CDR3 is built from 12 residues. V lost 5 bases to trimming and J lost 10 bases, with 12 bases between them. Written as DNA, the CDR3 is TGTGCCAGCAGTCGATCGCATGCCGAGCAGTTCTTC. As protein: CASSRSHAEQFF.

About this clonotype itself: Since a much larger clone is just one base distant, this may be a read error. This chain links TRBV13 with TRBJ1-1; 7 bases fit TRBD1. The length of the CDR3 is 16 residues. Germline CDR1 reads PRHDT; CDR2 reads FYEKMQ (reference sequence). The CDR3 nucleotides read TGTGCCAGCAGCTCGACAGGGCAATACATGAACGCTGAAGCTTTCTTT. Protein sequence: CASSSTGQYMNAEAFF. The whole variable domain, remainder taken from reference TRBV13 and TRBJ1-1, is AAGVIQSPRHLIKEKRETATLKCYPIPRHDTVYWYQQGPGQDPQFLISFYEKMQSDKGSIPDRFSAQQFSDYHSELNMSSLELGDSALYFCASSSTGQYMNAEAFFGQGTRLTVV.

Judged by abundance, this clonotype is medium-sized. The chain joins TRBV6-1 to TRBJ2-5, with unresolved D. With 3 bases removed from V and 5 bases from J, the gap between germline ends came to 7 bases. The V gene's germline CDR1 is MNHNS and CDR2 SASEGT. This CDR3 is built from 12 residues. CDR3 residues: CASSDSQETQYF. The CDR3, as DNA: TGTGCCAGCAGTGATTCACAGGAGACCCAGTACTTC.

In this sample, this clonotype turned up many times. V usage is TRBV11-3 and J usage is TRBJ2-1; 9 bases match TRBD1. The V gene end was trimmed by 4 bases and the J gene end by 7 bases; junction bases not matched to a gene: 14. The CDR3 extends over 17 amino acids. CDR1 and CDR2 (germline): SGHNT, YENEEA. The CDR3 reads CASSSSPPGQGVNEQFF. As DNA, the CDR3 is TGTGCCAGCAGCTCATCTCCCCCGGGACAGGGTGTAAATGAGCAGTTCTTC.

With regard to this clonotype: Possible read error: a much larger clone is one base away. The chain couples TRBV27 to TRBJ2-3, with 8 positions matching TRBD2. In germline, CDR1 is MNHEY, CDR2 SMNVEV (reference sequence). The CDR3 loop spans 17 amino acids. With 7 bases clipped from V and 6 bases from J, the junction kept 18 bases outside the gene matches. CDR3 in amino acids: CASNLRGLDKFGDTQYF. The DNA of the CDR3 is TGTGCCAGCAATCTAAGGGGACTAGATAAATTTGGGGATACGCAGTATTTT.

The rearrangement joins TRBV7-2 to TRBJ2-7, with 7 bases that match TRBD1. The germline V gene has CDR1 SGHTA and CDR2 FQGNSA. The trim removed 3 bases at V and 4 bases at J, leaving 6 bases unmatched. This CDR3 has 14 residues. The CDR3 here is CASSFGTVTYEQYF. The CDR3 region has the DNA TGTGCCAGCAGCTTTGGGACAGTGACTTACGAGCAGTACTTC.

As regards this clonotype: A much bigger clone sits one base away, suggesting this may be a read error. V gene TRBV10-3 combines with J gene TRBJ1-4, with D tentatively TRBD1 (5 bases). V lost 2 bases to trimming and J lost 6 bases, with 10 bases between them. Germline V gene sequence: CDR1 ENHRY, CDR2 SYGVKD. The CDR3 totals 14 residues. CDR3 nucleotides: TGTGCCATCAGTGAGCAGGGTCCTGATGAAAAACTGTTTTTT. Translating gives CAISEQGPDEKLFF.

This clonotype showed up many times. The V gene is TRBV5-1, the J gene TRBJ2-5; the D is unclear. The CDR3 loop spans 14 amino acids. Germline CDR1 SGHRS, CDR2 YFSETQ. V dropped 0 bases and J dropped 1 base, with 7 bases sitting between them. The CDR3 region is CASSLDRIQETQYF. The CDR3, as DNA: TGCGCCAGCAGCTTGGATCGTATCCAAGAGACCCAGTACTTC.

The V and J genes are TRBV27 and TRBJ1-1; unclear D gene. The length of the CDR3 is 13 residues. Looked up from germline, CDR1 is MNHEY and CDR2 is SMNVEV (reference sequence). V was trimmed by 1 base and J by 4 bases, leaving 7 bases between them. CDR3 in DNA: TGTGCCAGCAGTTTATTCCCGGGCACTGAAGCTTTCTTT. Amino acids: CASSLFPGTEAFF.

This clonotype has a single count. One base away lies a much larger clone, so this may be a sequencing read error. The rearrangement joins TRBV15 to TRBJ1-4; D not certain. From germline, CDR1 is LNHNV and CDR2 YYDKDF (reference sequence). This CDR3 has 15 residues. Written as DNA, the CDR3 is TGTGCCACCAGCCCCAGCAGAATGGATGGCGAAAAACCGTTTTTT. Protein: CATSPSRMDGEKPFF.

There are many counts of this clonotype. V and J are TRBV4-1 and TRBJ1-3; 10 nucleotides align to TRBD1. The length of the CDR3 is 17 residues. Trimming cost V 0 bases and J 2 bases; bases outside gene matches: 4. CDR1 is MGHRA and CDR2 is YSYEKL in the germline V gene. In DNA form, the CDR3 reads TGCGCCAGCAGCCAAGAGACAGGGGGCCTACCTGGAAACACCATATATTTT. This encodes CASSQETGGLPGNTIYF.

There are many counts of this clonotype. The CDR3 bases are TGTGCCAGCAGCTGGGGGACAGGGATGGGGAATCAGCCCCAGCATTTT. It codes for CASSWGTGMGNQPQHF. The genes are TRBV11-2 and TRBJ1-5; 9 bases map to TRBD1. The ends lost 4 bases at V and 4 bases at J; junction bases unmatched: 8. Germline assignment: CDR1 SGHAT and CDR2 FQNNGV. This CDR3 has 16 amino acids.

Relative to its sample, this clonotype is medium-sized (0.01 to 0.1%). CDR3 bases: TGTGCCAGCAGTGAAGTGATGGGAGACTACGAGCAGTACTTC. Translated: CASSEVMGDYEQYF. The V and J genes are TRBV2 and TRBJ2-7; D is perhaps TRBD2 (5 bases). The V end lost 1 base, the J end lost 3 bases, and 10 bases lay between the germline ends. Germline V gene sequence: CDR1 SNHLY, CDR2 FYNNEI. This CDR3 comprises 14 residues.

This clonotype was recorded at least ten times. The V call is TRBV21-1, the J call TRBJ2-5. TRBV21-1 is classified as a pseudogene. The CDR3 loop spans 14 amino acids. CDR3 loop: CASSKARFQETQYF. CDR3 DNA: TGTGCCAGCAGCAAAGCACGCTTTCAAGAGACCCAGTACTTC.

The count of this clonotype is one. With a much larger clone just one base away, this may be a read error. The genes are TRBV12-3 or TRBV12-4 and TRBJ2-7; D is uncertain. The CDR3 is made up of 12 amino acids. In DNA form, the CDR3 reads TGTGCCAGCAGTTCCTCGGTTCATGAAAGGGACTTC. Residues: CASSSSVHERDF.

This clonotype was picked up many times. Written as DNA, the CDR3 is TGTGCCAGCAGCTTAGCGGGAGCGAGTGAAGCTTTCTTT. Amino acids: CASSLAGASEAFF. V gene TRBV13 combines with J gene TRBJ1-1; unclear D gene. The CDR3 has 13 amino acids. With 1 base removed from V and 7 bases from J, the gap between germline ends came to 10 bases. Germline CDR1 PRHDT, CDR2 FYEKMQ (reference sequence).

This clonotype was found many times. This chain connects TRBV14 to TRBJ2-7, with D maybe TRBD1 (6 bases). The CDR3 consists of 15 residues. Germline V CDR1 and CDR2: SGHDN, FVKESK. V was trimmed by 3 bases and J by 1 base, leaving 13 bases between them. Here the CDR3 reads CASSQSSGASYEQYF. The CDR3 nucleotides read TGTGCCAGCAGCCAGTCTTCAGGGGCGTCCTACGAGCAGTACTTC. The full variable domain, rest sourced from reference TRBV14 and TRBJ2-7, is EAGVTQFPSHSVIEKGQTVTLRCDPISGHDNLYWYRRVMGKEIKFLLHFVKESKQDESGMPNNRFLAERTGGTYSTLKVQPAELEDSGVYFCASSQSSGASYEQYFGPGTRLTVT.

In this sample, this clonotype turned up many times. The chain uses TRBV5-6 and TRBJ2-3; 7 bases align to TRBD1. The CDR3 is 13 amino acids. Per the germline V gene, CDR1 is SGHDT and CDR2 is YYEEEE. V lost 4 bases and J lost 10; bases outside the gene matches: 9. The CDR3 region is CASSPKHRGPQYF. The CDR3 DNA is TGTGCCAGCAGCCCTAAACACAGGGGCCCGCAGTATTTT. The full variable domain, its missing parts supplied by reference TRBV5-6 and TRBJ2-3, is DAGVTQSPTHLIKTRGQQVTLRCSPKSGHDTVSWYQQALGQGPQFIFQYYEEEERQRGNFPDRFSGHQFPNYSSELNVNALLLGDSALYLCASSPKHRGPQYFGPGTRLTVL.

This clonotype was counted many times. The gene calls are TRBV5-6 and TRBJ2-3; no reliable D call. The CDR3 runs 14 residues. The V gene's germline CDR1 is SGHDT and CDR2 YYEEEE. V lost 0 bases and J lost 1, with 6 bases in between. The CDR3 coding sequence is TGTGCCAGCAGCTTGGCCAGCCGCACAGATACGCAGTATTTT. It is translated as CASSLASRTDTQYF.

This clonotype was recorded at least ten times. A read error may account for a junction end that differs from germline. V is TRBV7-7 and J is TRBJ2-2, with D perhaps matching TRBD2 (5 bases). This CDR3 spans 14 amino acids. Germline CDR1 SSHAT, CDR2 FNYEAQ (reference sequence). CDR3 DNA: TGTGCTAGCAGCTTATTCGGGGACACCGGGGAGCTGTTTTTT. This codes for CASSLFGDTGELFF.

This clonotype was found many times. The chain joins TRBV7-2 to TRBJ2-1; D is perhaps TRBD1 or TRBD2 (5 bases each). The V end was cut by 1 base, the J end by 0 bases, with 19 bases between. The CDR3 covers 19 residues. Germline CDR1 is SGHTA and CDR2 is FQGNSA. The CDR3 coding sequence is TGTGCCAGCAGCTTAGACTATCCGGGGCACGAAAGCTCCTACAATGAGCAGTTCTTC. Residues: CASSLDYPGHESSYNEQFF.

The CDR3 DNA reads TGTGCCAGCAGTTTACACGGAATTTATAGCAATCAGCCCCAGCATTTT. Protein sequence: CASSLHGIYSNQPQHF. This sequence joins TRBV27 and TRBJ1-5; D is undetermined. Trimming stripped 2 bases from V and 0 bases from J, with 11 bases between. This CDR3 has 16 residues. Germline V gene lookup returns CDR1 MNHEY and CDR2 SMNVEV (reference sequence).

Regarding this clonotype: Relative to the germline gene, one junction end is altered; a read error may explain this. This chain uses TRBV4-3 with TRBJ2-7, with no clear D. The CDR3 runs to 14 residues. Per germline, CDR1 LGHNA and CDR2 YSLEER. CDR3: CASSQGSGSYVQYF. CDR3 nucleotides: TGCGCCAGCAGCCAAGGATCCGGCAGCTACGTGCAGTACTTC.

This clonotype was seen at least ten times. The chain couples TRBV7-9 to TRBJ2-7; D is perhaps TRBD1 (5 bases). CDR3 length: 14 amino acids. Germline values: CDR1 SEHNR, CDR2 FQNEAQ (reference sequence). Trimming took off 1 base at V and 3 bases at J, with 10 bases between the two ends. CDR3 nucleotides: TGTGCCAGCAGCTTAGGGGGCTGGGGCTACGAGCAGTACTTC. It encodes CASSLGGWGYEQYF.

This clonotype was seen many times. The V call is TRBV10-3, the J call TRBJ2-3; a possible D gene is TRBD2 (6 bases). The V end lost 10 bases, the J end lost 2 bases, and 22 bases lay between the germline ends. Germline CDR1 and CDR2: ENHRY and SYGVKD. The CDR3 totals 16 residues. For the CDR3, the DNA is TGTGCCACCCAAACATCACCGGGACTCACCACAGATACGCAGTATTTT. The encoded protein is CATQTSPGLTTDTQYF.

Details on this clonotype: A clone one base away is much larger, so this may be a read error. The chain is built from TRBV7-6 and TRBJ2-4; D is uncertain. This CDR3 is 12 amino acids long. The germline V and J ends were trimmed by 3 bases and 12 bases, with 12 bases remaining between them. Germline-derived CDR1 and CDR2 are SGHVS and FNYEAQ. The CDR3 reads CASSFLGDTQYF. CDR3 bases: TGTGCCAGCAGCTTCCTAGGAGACACTCAGTACTTC.

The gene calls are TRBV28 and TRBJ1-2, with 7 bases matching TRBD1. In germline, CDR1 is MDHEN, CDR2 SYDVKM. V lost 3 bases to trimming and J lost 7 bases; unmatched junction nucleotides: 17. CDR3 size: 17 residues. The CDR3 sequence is CASSLGPGLTGESGYTF. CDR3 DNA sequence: TGTGCCAGCAGTTTGGGCCCTGGATTAACAGGGGAAAGTGGCTACACCTTC.